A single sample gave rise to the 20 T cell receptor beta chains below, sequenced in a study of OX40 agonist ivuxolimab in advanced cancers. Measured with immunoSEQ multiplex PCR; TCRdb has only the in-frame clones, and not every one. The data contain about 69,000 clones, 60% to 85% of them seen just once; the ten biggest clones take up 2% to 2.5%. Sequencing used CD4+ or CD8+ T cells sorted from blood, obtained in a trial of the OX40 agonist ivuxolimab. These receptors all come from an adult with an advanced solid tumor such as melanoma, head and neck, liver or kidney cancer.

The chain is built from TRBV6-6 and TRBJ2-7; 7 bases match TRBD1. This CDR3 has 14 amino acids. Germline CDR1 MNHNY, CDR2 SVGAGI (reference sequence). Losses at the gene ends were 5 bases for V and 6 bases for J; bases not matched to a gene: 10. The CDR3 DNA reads TGTGCCAGCAGTCCCGGGACAGCCAATGCCGAGCAGTACTTC. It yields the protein CASSPGTANAEQYF.

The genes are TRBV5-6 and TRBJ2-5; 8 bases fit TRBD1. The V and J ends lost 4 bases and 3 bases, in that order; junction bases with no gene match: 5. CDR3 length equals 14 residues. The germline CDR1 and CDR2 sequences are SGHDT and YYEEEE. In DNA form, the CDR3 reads TGTGCCAGCAGCCCTGACAGGGGAAAAGAGACCCAGTACTTC. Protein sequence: CASSPDRGKETQYF.

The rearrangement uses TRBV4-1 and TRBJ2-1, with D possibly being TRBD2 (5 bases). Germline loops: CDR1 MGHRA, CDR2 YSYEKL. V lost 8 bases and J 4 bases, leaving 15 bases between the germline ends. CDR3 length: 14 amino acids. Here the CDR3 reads CASGGEGVYNEQFF. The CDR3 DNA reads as TGCGCCAGCGGCGGAGAGGGAGTTTACAATGAGCAGTTCTTC.

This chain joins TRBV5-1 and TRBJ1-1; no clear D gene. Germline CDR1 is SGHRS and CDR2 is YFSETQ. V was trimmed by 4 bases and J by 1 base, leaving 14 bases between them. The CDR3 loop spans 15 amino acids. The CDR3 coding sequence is TGCGCCAGCAGCCCCGCAGCGGGCCAGAACACTGAAGCTTTCTTT. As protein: CASSPAAGQNTEAFF.

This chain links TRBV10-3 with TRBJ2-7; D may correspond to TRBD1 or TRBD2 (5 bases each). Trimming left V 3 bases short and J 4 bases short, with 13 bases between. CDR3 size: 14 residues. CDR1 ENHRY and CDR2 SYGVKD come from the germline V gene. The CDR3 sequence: CAISDPRGLYEQYF. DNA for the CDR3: TGTGCCATCAGTGACCCCCGGGGCCTTTACGAGCAGTACTTC.

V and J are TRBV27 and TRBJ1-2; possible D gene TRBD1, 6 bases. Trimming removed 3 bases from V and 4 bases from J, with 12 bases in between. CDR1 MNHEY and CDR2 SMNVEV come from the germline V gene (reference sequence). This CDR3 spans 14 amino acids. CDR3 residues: CASSFRQDLYGYTF. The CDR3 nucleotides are TGTGCCAGCAGTTTTCGACAGGACCTCTATGGCTACACCTTC.

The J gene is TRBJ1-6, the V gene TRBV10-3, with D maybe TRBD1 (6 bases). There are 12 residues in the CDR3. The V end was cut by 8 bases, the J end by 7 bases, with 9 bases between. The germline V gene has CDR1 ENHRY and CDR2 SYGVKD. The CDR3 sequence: CAIQGRNSPLHF. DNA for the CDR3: TGTGCCATCCAGGGGAGAAATTCACCCCTCCACTTT.

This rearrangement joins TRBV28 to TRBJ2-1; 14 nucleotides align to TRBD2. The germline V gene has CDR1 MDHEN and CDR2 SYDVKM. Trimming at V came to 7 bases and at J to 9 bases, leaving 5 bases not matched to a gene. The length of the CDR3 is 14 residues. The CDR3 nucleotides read TGTGCCAGCAAGACTAGCGGGAGGGACGGTGAGCAGTTCTTC. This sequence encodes CASKTSGRDGEQFF.

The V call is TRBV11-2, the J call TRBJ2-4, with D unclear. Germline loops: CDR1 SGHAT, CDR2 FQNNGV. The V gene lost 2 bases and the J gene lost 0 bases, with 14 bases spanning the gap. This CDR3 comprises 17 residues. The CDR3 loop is CASSLKLDLIAKNIQYF. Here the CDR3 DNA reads TGTGCCAGCAGCTTAAAGCTAGACCTGATAGCCAAAAACATTCAGTACTTC.

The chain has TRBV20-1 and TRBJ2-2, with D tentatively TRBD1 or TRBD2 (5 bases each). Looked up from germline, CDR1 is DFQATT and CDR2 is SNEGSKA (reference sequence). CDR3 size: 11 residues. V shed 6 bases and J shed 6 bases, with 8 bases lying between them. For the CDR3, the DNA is TGCAGTGCCCTGGGGGCCGGGGAGCTGTTTTTT. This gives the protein CSALGAGELFF.

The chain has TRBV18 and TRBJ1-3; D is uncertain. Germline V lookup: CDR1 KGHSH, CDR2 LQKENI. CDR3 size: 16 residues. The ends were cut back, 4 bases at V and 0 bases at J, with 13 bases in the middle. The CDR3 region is CASSHGLSLSGNTIYF. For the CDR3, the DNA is TGTGCCAGCTCACATGGGTTAAGCCTCTCTGGAAACACCATATATTTT.

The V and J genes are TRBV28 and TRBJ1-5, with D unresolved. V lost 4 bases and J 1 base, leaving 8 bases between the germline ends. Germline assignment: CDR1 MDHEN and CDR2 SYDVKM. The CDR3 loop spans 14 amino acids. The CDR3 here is CASSSEASNQPQHF. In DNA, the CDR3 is TGTGCCAGCAGTTCCGAGGCCAGCAATCAGCCCCAGCATTTT.

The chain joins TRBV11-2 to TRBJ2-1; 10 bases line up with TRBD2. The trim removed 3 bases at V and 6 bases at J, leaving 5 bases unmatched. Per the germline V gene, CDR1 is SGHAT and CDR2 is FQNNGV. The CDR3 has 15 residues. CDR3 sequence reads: CASSFSGGGLNEQFF. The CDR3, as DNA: TGTGCCAGCAGCTTCAGCGGGGGGGGTCTCAATGAGCAGTTCTTC.

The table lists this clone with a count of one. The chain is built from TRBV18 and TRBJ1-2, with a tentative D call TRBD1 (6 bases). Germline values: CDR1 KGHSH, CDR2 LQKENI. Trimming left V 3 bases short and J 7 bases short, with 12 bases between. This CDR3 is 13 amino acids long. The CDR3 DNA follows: TGTGCCAGCTCACCTACAGGGTTAGGTGGCTACACCTTC. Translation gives CASSPTGLGGYTF.

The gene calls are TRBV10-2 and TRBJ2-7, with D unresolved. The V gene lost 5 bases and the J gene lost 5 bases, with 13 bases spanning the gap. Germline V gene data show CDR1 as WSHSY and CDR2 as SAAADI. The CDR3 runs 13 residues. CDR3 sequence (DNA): TGCGCCAGCAGTCCCCCGGTGAGCCACGAGCAGTACTTC. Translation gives CASSPPVSHEQYF.

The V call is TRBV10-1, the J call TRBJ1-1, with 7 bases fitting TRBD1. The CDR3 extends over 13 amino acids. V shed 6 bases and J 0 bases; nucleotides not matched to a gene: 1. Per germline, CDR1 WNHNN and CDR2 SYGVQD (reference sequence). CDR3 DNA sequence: TGCGCCAGCAGACAGGGGATGAACACTGAAGCTTTCTTT. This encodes CASRQGMNTEAFF.

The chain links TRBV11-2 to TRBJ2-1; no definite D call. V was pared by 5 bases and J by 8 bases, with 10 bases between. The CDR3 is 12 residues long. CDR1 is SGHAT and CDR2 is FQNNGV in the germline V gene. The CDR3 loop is CASSLGFDEQFF. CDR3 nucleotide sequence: TGTGCCAGCAGCCTGGGTTTCGATGAGCAGTTCTTC.

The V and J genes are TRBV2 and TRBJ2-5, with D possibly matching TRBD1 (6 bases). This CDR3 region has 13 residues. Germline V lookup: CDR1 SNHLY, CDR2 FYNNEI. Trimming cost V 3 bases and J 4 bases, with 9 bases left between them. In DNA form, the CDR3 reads TGTGCCAGCAGTGACTGGGGGCGAGAGACCCAGTACTTC. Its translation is CASSDWGRETQYF. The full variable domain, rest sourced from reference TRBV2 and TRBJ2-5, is EPEVTQTPSHQVTQMGQEVILRCVPISNHLYFYWYRQILGQKVEFLVSFYNNEISEKSEIFDDQFSVERPDGSNFTLKIRSTKLEDSAMYFCASSDWGRETQYFGPGTRLLVL.

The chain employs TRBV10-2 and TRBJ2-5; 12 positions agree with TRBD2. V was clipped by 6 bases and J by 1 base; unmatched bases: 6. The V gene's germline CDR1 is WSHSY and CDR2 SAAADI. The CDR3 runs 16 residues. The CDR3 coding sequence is TGCGCCAGCAGGCATGGACTAGCGGGATTCCAAGAGACCCAGTACTTC. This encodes CASRHGLAGFQETQYF.

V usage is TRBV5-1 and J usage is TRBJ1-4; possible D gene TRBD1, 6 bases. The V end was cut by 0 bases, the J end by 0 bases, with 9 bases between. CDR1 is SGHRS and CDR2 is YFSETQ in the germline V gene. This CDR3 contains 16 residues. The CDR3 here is CASSLGTVTTNEKLFF. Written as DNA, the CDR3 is TGCGCCAGCAGCTTGGGGACAGTTACAACTAATGAAAAACTGTTTTTT.